These T cell receptor beta chains were read from a single sample in a study of post-analysis software for immune sequencing data. Each CDR3 protein is one row after TCRdb ran MiXCR on the PCR reads. The sample yields 650,000 to 850,000 distinct CDR3 sequences, about 43% seen once. The sequenced material came from blood. All receptors come from a girl under 18 with multiple sclerosis. Each CDR3 is given with its conserved first and last residue. A D gene is named only where the DNA matches it firmly. Rows give clone size only sometimes, using once, few, many, or a class for an expanded clone.

j_gene,v_gene,abundance,d_gene,CDR3aa,CDR3nt
TRBJ2-5,TRBV20-1,NA,TRBD2,CSARALAGGGSGTETQYF,TGCAGTGCTAGAGCACTAGCGGGAGGGGGAAGTGGGACGGAGACCCAGTACTTC
TRBJ1-1,TRBV5-4,NA,TRBD1,CASIPGGTGADMNTEAFF,TGTGCCAGCATCCCTGGTGGGACAGGGGCCGACATGAACACTGAAGCTTTCTTT
TRBJ2-5,TRBV7-2,NA,NA,CASSDDSSYGEQYF,TGTGCCAGCAGCGACGACTCAAGTTATGGGGAGCAGTACTTC
TRBJ2-5,TRBV20-1,few,TRBD2,CSARPGPSGGWTQYF,TGCAGTGCTAGGCCGGGGCCTAGCGGAGGGTGGACCCAGTACTTC
TRBJ2-5,TRBV20-1,NA,TRBD2,CSAPGQGLAETQYF,TGCAGTGCACCTGGACAGGGACTAGCGGAGACCCAGTACTTC
TRBJ2-3,TRBV10-3,few,NA,CAISLTGTDTQYF,TGTGCCATCAGTTTGACGGGCACAGATACGCAGTATTTT
TRBJ2-1,TRBV29-1,few,TRBD2,CSVGVTSLSEQFF,TGCAGCGTTGGAGTGACTAGCCTTAGTGAGCAGTTCTTC
TRBJ1-5,TRBV10-3,NA,NA,CAISPDGGNQPQHF,TGTGCCATCAGCCCCGACGGGGGCAATCAGCCCCAGCATTTT
TRBJ2-3,TRBV13,NA,NA,CASSLRYVQTQYF,TGTGCCAGCAGCTTAAGATACGTTCAGACGCAGTATTTT
TRBJ2-7,TRBV5-1,few,NA,CASSLVMDSSSYEQYF,TGCGCCAGCAGCTTGGTTATGGATTCCAGCTCCTACGAGCAGTACTTC
TRBJ2-5,TRBV7-9,NA,NA,CASSQGSETQYF,TGTGCCAGCAGCCAGGGCTCAGAGACCCAGTACTTC
TRBJ1-1,TRBV29-1,NA,TRBD1,CSLRQGGNTEAFF,TGCAGCTTGCGACAGGGCGGGAACACTGAAGCTTTCTTT
TRBJ1-2,TRBV5-1,few,NA,CASSYSERLIYGYTF,TGCGCCAGCTCGTACTCGGAACGACTAATCTATGGCTACACCTTC
TRBJ1-4,TRBV20-1,NA,NA,CSARVTAMIGKLFF,TGCAGTGCTAGAGTTACAGCGATGATTGGAAAACTGTTTTTT
TRBJ1-2,TRBV29-1,few,NA,CSAYGDVNYGYTF,TGCAGCGCCTACGGAGACGTTAACTATGGCTACACCTTC
TRBJ2-7,TRBV7-9,NA,TRBD2,CASSFGLAGMSYEQYF,TGTGCCAGCAGCTTCGGACTAGCGGGAATGAGTTACGAGCAGTACTTC
TRBJ2-7,TRBV27,few,NA,CASSSSTGSEQYF,TGTGCCAGCAGTTCCTCGACAGGTTCCGAGCAGTACTTC
TRBJ2-1,TRBV6-2/TRBV6-3,many,TRBD2,CASSPSGSSYNEQFF,TGTGCCAGCAGTCCTAGCGGGAGCTCCTACAATGAGCAGTTCTTC
TRBJ2-7,TRBV20-1,few,NA,CSASVSGSYEQYF,TGCAGTGCTAGTGTGAGCGGCTCCTACGAGCAGTACTTC
TRBJ2-7,TRBV20-1,few,NA,CSASDPGTLTYEQYF,TGCAGTGCTAGTGACCCCGGGACACTAACCTACGAGCAGTACTTC
TRBJ2-7,TRBV20-1,NA,TRBD2,CSADTGTSGPYEQYF,TGCAGTGCAGATACCGGGACTAGCGGGCCCTACGAGCAGTACTTC
TRBJ1-2,TRBV5-1,NA,TRBD1,CASSWTGDNYGYTF,TGCGCCAGCAGCTGGACAGGGGATAACTATGGCTACACCTTC
TRBJ2-6,TRBV7-9,NA,NA,CASSLSGSGGANVLTF,TGTGCCAGCAGCTTATCGGGTTCTGGTGGGGCCAACGTCCTGACTTTC
TRBJ1-2,TRBV7-8,NA,NA,CASSWRGGFDGYTF,TGTGCCAGCAGCTGGAGAGGGGGTTTCGATGGCTACACCTTC
TRBJ2-7,TRBV5-1,NA,NA,CASCPTGPYEQYF,TGCGCCAGCTGCCCGACAGGACCCTACGAGCAGTACTTC
TRBJ2-7,TRBV7-2,NA,TRBD2,CASSPGTTTVGEQYF,TGTGCCAGCAGCCCTGGGACTACGACGGTGGGGGAGCAGTACTTC
TRBJ2-7,TRBV5-1,few,NA,CASSSSPGLPYEQYF,TGCGCCAGCAGCTCTTCTCCGGGACTCCCCTACGAGCAGTACTTC
TRBJ2-1,TRBV7-8,NA,NA,CASSPGSQSSYNEQFF,TGTGCCAGCAGCCCCGGCAGTCAAAGCTCCTACAATGAGCAGTTCTTC
TRBJ2-1,TRBV29-1,few,NA,CSVEGKSGNEQFF,TGCAGCGTTGAAGGGAAGTCGGGCAATGAGCAGTTCTTC
TRBJ2-4,TRBV11-2,few,TRBD2,CASSGIAGGMDKNIQYF,TGTGCCAGCAGCGGCATAGCGGGAGGGATGGACAAAAACATTCAGTACTTC
TRBJ1-1,TRBV6-5,NA,NA,CASSYSEGDTEAFF,TGTGCCAGCAGTTACTCGGAAGGTGACACTGAAGCTTTCTTT
TRBJ2-1,TRBV7-6,many,NA,CASSLAGEGNEQFF,TGTGCCAGCAGCTTAGCGGGGGAAGGCAATGAGCAGTTCTTC
TRBJ2-3,TRBV27,NA,NA,CASSYRVDTDTQYF,TGTGCCAGCAGTTACAGGGTTGACACAGATACGCAGTATTTT
TRBJ2-3,TRBV12-5,once,NA,CASGLVLGLSTDTQYF,TGTGCTAGTGGTTTGGTTTTGGGACTCAGCACAGATACGCAGTATTTT
TRBJ2-5,TRBV5-1,NA,NA,CASTSHPQGRIQETQYF,TGCGCCAGCACCTCACACCCTCAAGGACGGATCCAAGAGACCCAGTACTTC
TRBJ2-4,TRBV21-1,few,NA,CASSKALDRGANIQYF,TGTGCCAGCAGCAAAGCGCTCGACAGAGGGGCGAACATTCAGTACTTC
TRBJ2-5,TRBV9,few,NA,CASSAGGGTHLQETQYF,TGTGCCAGCAGCGCGGGGGGCGGGACACATCTTCAAGAGACCCAGTACTTC
TRBJ2-1,TRBV6-2/TRBV6-3,NA,NA,CASSYSGDNYNEQFF,TGTGCCAGCAGTTACTCGGGGGACAACTACAATGAGCAGTTCTTC
TRBJ1-4,TRBV6-5,NA,TRBD1,CASSFHRDRGGEKLFF,TGTGCCAGCAGTTTCCACCGGGACAGGGGTGGGGAAAAACTGTTTTTT
TRBJ2-1,TRBV14,once,TRBD2,CASSQESGRYYNEQFF,TGTGCCAGCAGCCAAGAAAGCGGGAGGTATTACAATGAGCAGTTCTTC
TRBJ1-2,TRBV6-2/TRBV6-3,few,NA,CASSPLGGPNGYTF,TGTGCCAGCAGTCCCCTCGGGGGGCCCAATGGCTACACCTTC
TRBJ2-7,TRBV28,NA,TRBD1,CASSLEGTGIYEQYF,TGTGCCAGCAGTTTAGAGGGGACAGGGATCTACGAGCAGTACTTC
TRBJ2-1,TRBV29-1,NA,TRBD1,CSVAGGQGTGNEQFF,TGCAGCGTTGCAGGCGGACAGGGGACCGGCAATGAGCAGTTCTTC
TRBJ1-2,TRBV9,NA,NA,CASSVARDREGYTF,TGTGCCAGCAGCGTAGCCCGTGACCGGGAGGGCTACACCTTC
TRBJ1-2,TRBV29-1,few,NA,CSVPTDYGYTF,TGCAGCGTCCCAACCGACTATGGCTACACCTTC
TRBJ2-1,TRBV20-1,NA,NA,CSARYGSSYNEQFF,TGCAGTGCTAGATATGGCAGCTCCTACAATGAGCAGTTCTTC
TRBJ2-1,TRBV7-2,NA,NA,CASSSKPGAKQFF,TGTGCCAGCAGCTCGAAACCAGGGGCCAAGCAGTTCTTC
TRBJ2-1,TRBV4-1,NA,TRBD2,CASSPGLAGEQFF,TGTGCCAGCAGCCCGGGACTAGCTGGTGAGCAGTTCTTC
TRBJ1-1,TRBV5-1,NA,NA,CASSLHGRASTEAFF,TGCGCCAGCAGCTTGCATGGCAGGGCGAGCACTGAAGCTTTCTTT
TRBJ2-3,TRBV12-3/TRBV12-4,many,NA,CASIPCRDCLDTQYF,TGTGCCAGCATCCCCTGCCGGGACTGTCTTGATACGCAGTATTTT
TRBJ2-2,TRBV29-1,NA,NA,CSVEPTQGTGELFF,TGCAGCGTTGAACCAACCCAGGGAACCGGGGAGTTGTTTTTT
TRBJ2-7,TRBV27,few,TRBD1,CASSPRTGRWYEQYF,TGTGCCAGCAGTCCCCGGACAGGGAGGTGGTACGAGCAGTACTTC
TRBJ1-1,TRBV29-1,NA,NA,CSVLRLMNTEAFF,TGCAGCGTTTTACGACTAATGAACACTGAAGCTTTCTTT
TRBJ2-1,TRBV6-5,NA,TRBD1,CASSRQGVYNEQFF,TGTGCCAGCAGTAGACAGGGGGTCTACAATGAGCAGTTCTTC
TRBJ2-7,TRBV11-2,few,NA,CASSSGLPEQYF,TGTGCCAGCAGCTCAGGCCTCCCGGAGCAGTACTTC
TRBJ1-4,TRBV29-1,few,NA,CSVSLRDNEKLFF,TGCAGCGTTTCCCTCAGGGATAATGAAAAACTGTTTTTT
TRBJ2-5,TRBV29-1,NA,NA,CSVVPGFDEQYF,TGCAGCGTTGTTCCCGGGTTCGATGAGCAGTACTTC